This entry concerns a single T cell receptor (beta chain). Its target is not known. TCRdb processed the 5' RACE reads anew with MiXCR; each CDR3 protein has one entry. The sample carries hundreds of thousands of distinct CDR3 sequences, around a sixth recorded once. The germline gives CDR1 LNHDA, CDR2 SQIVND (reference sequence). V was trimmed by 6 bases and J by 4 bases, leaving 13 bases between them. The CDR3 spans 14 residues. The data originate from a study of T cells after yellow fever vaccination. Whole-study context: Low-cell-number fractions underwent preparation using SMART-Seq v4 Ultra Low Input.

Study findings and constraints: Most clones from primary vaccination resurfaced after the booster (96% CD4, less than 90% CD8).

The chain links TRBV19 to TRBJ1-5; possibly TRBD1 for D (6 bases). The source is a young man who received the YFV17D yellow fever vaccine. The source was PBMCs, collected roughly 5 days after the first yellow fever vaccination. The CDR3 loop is CASSDGQSNQPQHF. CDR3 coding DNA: TGTGCCAGTAGCGACGGACAGTCTAATCAGCCCCAGCATTTT.